The next 23 T cell receptor beta chains were all read from a single sample in a study of blood T cell repertoires in COVID-19. Generated by immunoSEQ multiplex PCR, the TCRdb table keeps only in-frame clones and is missing some. The data show under 80,000 clones, approximately 87% seen once. Sample: peripheral blood. The source of these receptors is a man aged 45 to 65 with active COVID-19.

The chain couples TRBV11-3 to TRBJ2-3; 10 bases agree with TRBD1. The V gene's germline CDR1 is SGHNT and CDR2 YENEEA. V lost 4 bases, J lost 4 bases, and 11 bases stayed unmatched. The CDR3 length is 17 residues. CDR3 residues: CASSSWTGGPLADTQYF. The CDR3 nucleotides read TGTGCCAGCAGCTCCTGGACAGGGGGACCCCTAGCAGATACGCAGTATTTT.

This sequence joins TRBV3-1 (or the pseudogene TRBV3-2) and TRBJ2-1, with TRBD2 matching over 10 bases. The ends lost 2 bases at V and 8 bases at J; junction bases unmatched: 9. This CDR3 is 16 amino acids long. Germline V gene data show CDR1 as LGHDT and CDR2 as YNNKEL (reference sequence). The CDR3 DNA reads as TGTGCCAGCAGCCAACCTAGCGGGAGAGGTACAGATGAGCAGTTCTTC. Protein product: CASSQPSGRGTDEQFF.

The chain carries TRBV4-1 and TRBJ2-7; TRBD2 is a possible D gene (6 bases). Trimming removed 4 bases at V and 3 bases at J, with 16 bases between. This CDR3 spans 15 amino acids. Germline V gene data show CDR1 as MGHRA and CDR2 as YSYEKL. CDR3 region: CASSRTGTGLYEQYF. The CDR3 bases are TGCGCCAGCAGCCGAACCGGGACGGGACTCTACGAGCAGTACTTC.

In its sample, this clone was seen once. V is TRBV2 and J is TRBJ2-7; TRBD2 matches 7 bases. The V and J ends lost 4 bases and 0 bases, in that order; junction bases with no gene match: 0. CDR3 size: 13 residues. CDR1 is SNHLY and CDR2 is FYNNEI in the germline V gene. The CDR3 loop is CASSGTSSYEQYF. The CDR3 DNA sequence: TGTGCCAGCAGTGGGACTAGCTCCTACGAGCAGTACTTC.

The chain couples TRBV11-1 to TRBJ2-5; TRBD2 agrees at 9 bases. The CDR3 runs 15 residues. With V trimmed by 3 bases and J by 2 bases, 4 bases remained unmatched. Germline values: CDR1 SGHAT, CDR2 FQDESV (reference sequence). CDR3 DNA sequence: TGTGCCAGCAGCTTTCAGCGGGGGGTTCAAGAGACCCAGTACTTC. The encoded protein is CASSFQRGVQETQYF.

This chain joins TRBV9 and TRBJ2-1, with D maybe TRBD2 (6 bases). V dropped 0 bases and J dropped 2 bases, with 9 bases sitting between them. The CDR3 has 15 amino acids. The germline V gene encodes CDR1 SGDLS and CDR2 YYNGEE. This CDR3 is CASSVGGTTYNEQFF. CDR3 nucleotide sequence: TGTGCCAGCAGCGTAGGCGGGACCACCTACAATGAGCAGTTCTTC.

The rearrangement joins TRBV21-1 to TRBJ2-3; TRBD1, the D gene given by the table, was not confirmed from the DNA. TRBV21-1 is noted as a pseudogene. The CDR3 runs to 18 residues. The CDR3 spells CASSKGQGIGIFTDTQYF. The DNA for the CDR3 is TGTGCCAGCAGCAAGGGGCAGGGGATCGGCATTTTCACAGATACGCAGTATTTT.

The chain links TRBV7-3 to TRBJ1-6; 8 bases align to TRBD1. This CDR3 comprises 14 residues. The junction had 10 bases not matched to a gene; V was cut back by 8 bases and J by 10 bases. From germline, CDR1 is SGHTA and CDR2 FQGTGA. The CDR3 nucleotides are TGTGCCAGCGCACAACAGGGGGGAGGGTCACCCCTCCACTTT. It encodes CASAQQGGGSPLHF.

The gene calls are TRBV19 and TRBJ1-2; D ambiguous. Trimming took 1 base from V and 4 from J, leaving 7 bases between them. The CDR3 is 13 amino acids. Germline CDR1 and CDR2: LNHDA and SQIVND (reference sequence). The CDR3 nucleotides are TGTGCCAGTAGTATAGGAGAGGGCTATGGCTACACCTTC. It translates to CASSIGEGYGYTF.

The V and J genes are TRBV7-2 and TRBJ2-1, with TRBD2 identical over 7 bases. With V trimmed by 1 base and J by 7 bases, 10 bases remained unmatched. The CDR3 runs 16 residues. Looked up from germline, CDR1 is SGHTA and CDR2 is FQGNSA. The CDR3 DNA follows: TGTGCCAGCAGCTTAGTAGGCGGGAGAGGTGTAAATGAGCAGTTCTTC. Translated: CASSLVGGRGVNEQFF.

The rearrangement joins TRBV15 to TRBJ1-1; D is ambiguous. Germline V gene lookup returns CDR1 LNHNV and CDR2 YYDKDF (reference sequence). The V end lost 6 bases, the J end lost 1 base, and 9 bases lay between the germline ends. This CDR3 spans 13 amino acids. CDR3 region: CATRSVPNTEAFF. The DNA for the CDR3 is TGTGCCACCAGATCAGTACCGAACACTGAAGCTTTCTTT. Together with reference TRBV15 and TRBJ1-1, the CDR3 gives the full variable domain: DAMVIQNPRYQVTQFGKPVTLSCSQTLNHNVMYWYQQKSSQAPKLLFHYYDKDFNNEADTPDNFQSRRPNTSFCFLDIRSPGLGDTAMYLCATRSVPNTEAFFGQGTRLTVV.

The chain links TRBV2 to TRBJ1-1, with no clear D. This CDR3 region has 15 residues. CDR1 is SNHLY, CDR2 FYNNEI, per germline. V lost 2 bases and J lost 4, with 14 bases in between. CDR3 coding DNA: TGTGCCAGCAGTGAAATAGGGATGGCGGGCACTGAAGCTTTCTTT. It yields the protein CASSEIGMAGTEAFF.

The chain is built from TRBV9 and TRBJ1-2; D is uncertain. V shed 5 bases and J shed 8 bases, with 10 bases lying between them. The length of the CDR3 is 11 residues. Germline lookup yields CDR1 SGDLS and CDR2 YYNGEE. The DNA for the CDR3 is TGTGCCAGCAGTGGTCTATGGGGCTACACCTTC. It is translated as CASSGLWGYTF.

This sequence joins TRBV14 and TRBJ2-5; D gene unclear. Germline V gene data show CDR1 as SGHDN and CDR2 as FVKESK. This CDR3 is built from 13 residues. Trimming took 1 base from V and 7 from J, leaving 10 bases between them. In nucleotides, the CDR3 is TGTGCCAGCAGCCAAGCGCAGGTCGCGACCCAGTACTTC. Translated: CASSQAQVATQYF.

The rearrangement joins TRBV5-1 to TRBJ2-7, with TRBD2 matching 7 bases. V lost 4 bases and J lost 1; bases outside the gene matches: 2. In germline, CDR1 is SGHRS, CDR2 YFSETQ. The CDR3 runs to 13 residues. The CDR3 sequence is CASSSGMSYEQYF. The CDR3 region has the DNA TGCGCCAGCAGCAGCGGGATGTCCTACGAGCAGTACTTC.

This rearrangement joins TRBV5-4 to TRBJ2-1; the D gene is possibly TRBD2 (6 bases). Germline values: CDR1 SGHNT, CDR2 YYREEE (reference sequence). Deletions cut 4 bases from V and 2 bases from J, with 19 bases between. The CDR3 sequence is 17 residues long. DNA for the CDR3: TGTGCCAGCAGCCCGGAGTTGCCTAGCGTGACCTACAATGAGCAGTTCTTC. Its protein is CASSPELPSVTYNEQFF.

The rearrangement links TRBV28 to TRBJ2-1; D perhaps matches TRBD2 (6 bases). The CDR3 runs to 15 residues. V shed 8 bases and J shed 1 base, with 15 bases lying between them. Germline V gives CDR1 MDHEN, CDR2 SYDVKM. The CDR3 DNA reads as TGTGCCAGCTGTAATGGGGAGGTTTCCTACAATGAGCAGTTCTTC. Translation: CASCNGEVSYNEQFF.

A single count supports this clone. The rearrangement links TRBV9 to TRBJ2-3, with D perhaps TRBD1 (6 bases). The germline V gene encodes CDR1 SGDLS and CDR2 YYNGEE. The V gene lost 1 base and the J gene lost 2 bases, with 17 bases spanning the gap. The CDR3 covers 17 residues. CDR3 bases: TGTGCCAGCAGCGTATACCTGGACAGCCAACTCACAGATACGCAGTATTTT. This encodes CASSVYLDSQLTDTQYF. Together with reference TRBV9 and TRBJ2-3, the CDR3 gives the full variable domain: DSGVTQTPKHLITATGQRVTLRCSPRSGDLSVYWYQQSLDQGLQFLIQYYNGEERAKGNILERFSAQQFPDLHSELNLSSLELGDSALYFCASSVYLDSQLTDTQYFGPGTRLTVL.

V is TRBV27 and J is TRBJ2-3; D gene unclear. Germline CDR1 MNHEY, CDR2 SMNVEV (reference sequence). V was pared by 7 bases and J by 2 bases, with 19 bases between. This CDR3 spans 16 amino acids. The CDR3 DNA sequence: TGTGCCAGCAACCTAAAAGGCGGCTTAATCACAGATACGCAGTATTTT. Translation: CASNLKGGLITDTQYF.

V usage is TRBV24-1 and J usage is TRBJ2-3; maybe TRBD1 (5 bases). This CDR3 region has 12 residues. Per the germline V gene, CDR1 is KGHDR and CDR2 is SFDVKD. Trimming left V 9 bases short and J 3 bases short, with 9 bases between. The CDR3 nucleotides read TGTGCCACCGGGCAGGGAACAGATACGCAGTATTTT. It is translated as CATGQGTDTQYF.

CDR3 region: CASSATGRWDEKLFF. CDR3 DNA: TGTGCCAGCAGCGCCACAGGCCGATGGGATGAAAAACTGTTTTTT. The chain links TRBV7-8 to TRBJ1-4; D may be TRBD1 (5 bases). V was shortened by 5 bases and J by 6 bases, with 16 bases between the two germline ends. Germline-derived CDR1 and CDR2 are SGHVS and FQNEAQ. The CDR3 spans 15 residues.

The V gene is TRBV28, the J gene TRBJ1-4; tentatively, D is TRBD1 (5 bases). The V end was cut by 6 bases, the J end by 10 bases, with 21 bases between. Germline loops: CDR1 MDHEN, CDR2 SYDVKM. The length of the CDR3 is 15 residues. CDR3 in amino acids: CASSQTGLGRGKLFF. In nucleotides, the CDR3 is TGTGCCAGCAGCCAAACAGGCCTGGGGAGGGGAAAACTGTTTTTT. Full variable domain (missing parts from reference TRBV28 and TRBJ1-4): DVKVTQSSRYLVKRTGEKVFLECVQDMDHENMFWYRQDPGLGLRLIYFSYDVKMKEKGDIPEGYSVSREKKERFSLILESASTNQTSMYLCASSQTGLGRGKLFFGSGTQLSVL.

This clone was seen more than once but under ten times. The chain carries TRBV12-3 or TRBV12-4 and TRBJ1-6, with D unclear. The CDR3 is made up of 13 amino acids. The V gene lost 2 bases and the J gene lost 9 bases, with 8 bases spanning the gap. CDR3 DNA sequence: TGTGCCAGCAGTTTAAAGAGTATTTCACCCCTCCACTTT. It specifies CASSLKSISPLHF.